This entry is about one TCR beta chain. The antigen it recognizes is unknown. No quality values exist for individual bases; no much larger clone is one base distant. The library relied on RACE. Reads for this sample came from a NextSeq 500. Library preparation attached unique molecular identifiers to individual cDNA molecules for quantitative, reproducible TCR counting. Each blood RNA sample was used to sequence both TCR alpha and TCR beta chains. On the authors' methods: Samples had a median of approximately 93,000 TCRs, with a range from about 23,224 to 750,000. The Decombinator software suite was used to annotate V, J and CDR3 in the TCR reads. Every sample was subsampled to the same number of TCRs (28,000) for the PS versus PT1 abundance plots. TCRs were defined as expanded if absent before sensitization and observed at least eight times at the 2-week time point. TCRdb reprocessing: public reads trimmed at Q25 with fastp, clones called with MiXCR, in-frame beta chains kept. Identical CDR3 protein sequences are pooled into one entry, listed with their most common genes and DNA. The V and J calls, along with clone size, are taken from TCRdb and not from the paper's own processing. Counted in this sample were 330,000 or so distinct CDR3 sequences; under 6.5% of them appeared once. The biggest ten clones account for more than 5.5% of the sample.

What this sample's time point label stands for: patch test 2, 6 weeks after DPC sensitization. The sample's treatment or condition, from its label and the paper: therapeutic diphenylcyclopropenone sensitization with weekly scalp DPC. Blood at each patch-test visit was drawn before the patch test was applied. To be eligible, patients had to be aged 18 to 70, diagnosed with alopecia and judged suitable for DPC therapy, while pregnant patients were excluded. Unfractionated whole blood was collected in Tempus Blood RNA tubes, and total RNA was extracted from that blood. The sample comes from a study of human T cells and chemical hapten exposure (dated by TCRdb to about 2021). A note on the overall study: For sensitization, 2% DPC in acetone was applied to a roughly 2 cm by roughly 2 cm area of upper inner arm skin. Libraries were pooled for sequencing, and variation in per-sample TCR yields was attributed mainly to small differences in library volumes within the pool. Blood samples were taken from patients before sensitization (week 0) and at 2, 6 and about 24 weeks after DPC sensitization. Patch testing was done on the upper back using Finn chambers containing 0.01% DPC, and results were scored after 6 days according to International Contact Dermatitis Research Group standards. Weekly therapeutic DPC doses were additionally applied to the scalp of patients throughout the roughly 23-week study period. Blood for TCR sequencing was provided by twenty-nine alopecia patients at one to four time points (pre-sensitization, 2, 6 and 24 weeks). This study followed changes in the peripheral blood TCR repertoire in vivo during primary and secondary sensitization of alopecia patients to the hapten diphenylcyclopropenone (DPC). The patient cohort, mostly female, included alopecia areata with under or over 50% scalp involvement, alopecia totalis and alopecia universalis. The full study reports these points: DPC sensitization did not change how many TCRs were above 1 in 1000 frequency, and no evidence was found of alterations in global repertoire structure. After repeated subsampling, the strength of the expansion versus patch-test correlation and the threshold at which it became significant changed. Compared with pre-sensitization or healthy control sets, expanded TCRs formed significantly more large CDR3 similarity clusters, which is consistent with antigen-driven responses. Alopecia, a presumed autoimmune disease, was present in all patients, so the immune response of the patients might differ from that of healthy individuals. Patch test score correlated positively with the number of PT1 expanded TCRs, reaching significance at thresholds 8, 16 and 32 but not at 4.

The material sequenced was whole blood, taken in connection with sensitization to the hapten diphenylcyclopropenone (DPC). The origin of this receptor is a woman under 30 with alopecia areata. Some clones in this sample may be carry-over from other donors' samples.

The nucleotide sequence reads TGTGCCAGCAGCCCCAGACAGGGGCAAGAGACCCAGTACTTC. Its coded protein is CASSPRQGQETQYF. This chain joins TRBV13 to TRBJ2-5, and 8 bases in between align with TRBD1. The CDR3 sequence holds 14 residues, the cysteine and phenylalanine included. The sequence is cut down to CDR3 DNA, 42 bases in frame from base 1. The germline V gene (reference sequence) yields PRHDT for CDR1 and FYEKMQ for CDR2. V is cut back by 5 bases and J by 2 bases, with 4 bases in the junction unmatched. Where the CDR3 stops, the reference TRBV13 and TRBJ2-5 genes take over; the full variable domain is AAGVIQSPRHLIKEKRETATLKCYPIPRHDTVYWYQQGPGQDPQFLISFYEKMQSDKGSIPDRFSAQQFSDYHSELNMSSLELGDSALYFCASSPRQGQETQYFGPGTRLLVL.